This T cell receptor beta chain derives from a study of T cell repertoires in cytomegalovirus infection. On the study more broadly: A matching HLA type, together with CMV infection, was signaled by public TCR beta signatures. Study-level results: Dominant in the ex vivo response were TCR beta clonotypes restricted by HLA-C and specific for CMV.

Germline V lookup: CDR1 SEHNR, CDR2 FQNEAQ (reference sequence). This CDR3 is built from 14 residues. V was clipped by 3 bases and J by 4 bases, with 12 bases between them. As regards this clonotype: Its antigen is undetermined.

Via MiXCR, TCRdb re-called the reads, giving one row per CDR3 protein. The sample has about 360,000 distinct CDR3 sequences; about a sixth are singletons. The chain combines TRBV7-9 with TRBJ1-1; possible D gene TRBD1, 5 bases. The sequenced sample consisted of PBMCs. The sequence derives from a human donor in good health (CMV status not recorded). Some clones in this sample may be carry-over from other donors' samples. CDR3 region: CASSFSAGSTEAFF. The CDR3 coding sequence is TGTGCCAGCAGCTTTTCGGCAGGGTCCACTGAAGCTTTCTTT. Drawing the rest from reference TRBV7-9 and TRBJ1-1, the complete variable domain is DTGVSQNPRHKITKRGQNVTFRCDPISEHNRLYWYRQTLGQGPEFLTYFQNEAQLEKSRLLSDRFSAERPKGSFSTLEIQRTEQGDSAMYLCASSFSAGSTEAFFGQGTRLTVV.